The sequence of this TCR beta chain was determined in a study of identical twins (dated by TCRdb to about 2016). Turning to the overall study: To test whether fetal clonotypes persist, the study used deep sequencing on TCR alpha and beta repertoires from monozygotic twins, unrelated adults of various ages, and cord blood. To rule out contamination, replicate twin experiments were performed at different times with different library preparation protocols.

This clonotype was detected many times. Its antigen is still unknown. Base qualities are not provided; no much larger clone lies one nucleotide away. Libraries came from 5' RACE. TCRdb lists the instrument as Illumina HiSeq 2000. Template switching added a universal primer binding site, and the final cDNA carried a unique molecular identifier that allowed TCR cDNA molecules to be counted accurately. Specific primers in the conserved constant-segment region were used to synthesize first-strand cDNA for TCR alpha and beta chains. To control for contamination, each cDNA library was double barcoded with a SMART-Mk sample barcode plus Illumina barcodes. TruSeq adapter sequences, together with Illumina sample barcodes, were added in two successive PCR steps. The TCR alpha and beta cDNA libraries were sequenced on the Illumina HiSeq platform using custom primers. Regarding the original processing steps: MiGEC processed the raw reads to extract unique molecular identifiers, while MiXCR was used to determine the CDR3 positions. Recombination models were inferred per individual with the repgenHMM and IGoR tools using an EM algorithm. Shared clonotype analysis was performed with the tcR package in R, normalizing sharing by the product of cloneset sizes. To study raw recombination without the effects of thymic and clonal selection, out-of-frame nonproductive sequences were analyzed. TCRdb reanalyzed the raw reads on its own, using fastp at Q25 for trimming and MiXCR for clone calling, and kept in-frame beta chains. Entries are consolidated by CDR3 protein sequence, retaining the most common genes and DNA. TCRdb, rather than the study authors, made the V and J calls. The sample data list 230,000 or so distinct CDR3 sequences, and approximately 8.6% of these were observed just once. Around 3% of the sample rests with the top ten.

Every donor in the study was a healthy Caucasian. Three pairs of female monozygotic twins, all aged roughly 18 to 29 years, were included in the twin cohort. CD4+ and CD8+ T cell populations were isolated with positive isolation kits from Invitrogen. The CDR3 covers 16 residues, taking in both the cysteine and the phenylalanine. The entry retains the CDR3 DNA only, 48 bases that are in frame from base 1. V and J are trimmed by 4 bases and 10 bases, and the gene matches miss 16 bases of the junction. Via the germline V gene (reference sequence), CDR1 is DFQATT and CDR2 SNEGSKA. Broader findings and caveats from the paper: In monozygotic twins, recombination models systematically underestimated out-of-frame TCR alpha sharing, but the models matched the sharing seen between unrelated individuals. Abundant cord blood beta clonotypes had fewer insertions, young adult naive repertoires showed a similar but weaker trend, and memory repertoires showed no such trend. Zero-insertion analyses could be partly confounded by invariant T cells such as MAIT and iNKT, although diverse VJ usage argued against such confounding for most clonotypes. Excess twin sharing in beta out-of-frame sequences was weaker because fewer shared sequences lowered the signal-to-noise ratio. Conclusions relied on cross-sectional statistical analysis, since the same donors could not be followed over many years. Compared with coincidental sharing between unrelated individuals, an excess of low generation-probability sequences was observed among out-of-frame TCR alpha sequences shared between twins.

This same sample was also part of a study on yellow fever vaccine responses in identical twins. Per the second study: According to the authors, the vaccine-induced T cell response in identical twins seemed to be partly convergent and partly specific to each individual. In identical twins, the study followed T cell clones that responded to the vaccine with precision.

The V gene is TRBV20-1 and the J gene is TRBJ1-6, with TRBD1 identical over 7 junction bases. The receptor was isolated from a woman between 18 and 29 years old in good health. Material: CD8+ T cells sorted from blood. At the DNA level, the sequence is TGCAGTGCTACGCCCACCCGGACAGGAGCGAACTCACCCCTCCACTTT. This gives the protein CSATPTRTGANSPLHF.